The present TCR beta chain was sequenced within a study of T cell changes during pregnancy in multiple sclerosis. Some clones are missing from TCRdb's copy, which holds only in-frame ones; the method was immunoSEQ multiplex PCR. The sample includes tens of thousands of clones, 75% to 95% of them seen just once. Germline V CDR1 and CDR2: MNHNY, SVGAGI (reference sequence). V gave up 2 bases and J gave up 0 bases, with 9 bases separating them. The CDR3 extends over 15 amino acids. The receptor was isolated from a female donor in good health, enrolled as a control in a pregnancy study. This chain uses TRBV6-6 with TRBJ2-3; the D is unclear. The material was CD4+ T cells from peripheral blood mononuclear cells, obtained after pregnancy. The CDR3, as DNA: TGTGCCAGCAGTTACGGCGGAGCTAGCACAGATACGCAGTATTTT. It codes for CASSYGGASTDTQYF.